These T cell receptor beta chains were read from a single sample in a study of cytomegalovirus exposure and HLA in healthy donors. Generated by immunoSEQ multiplex PCR, the TCRdb table keeps only in-frame clones and is missing some. Of roughly 78,000 clones listed, about 60% are singletons. Input material: PBMCs. The origin of the receptors is a man aged 30-40 years in good health and CMV-seropositive. Both conserved end residues are part of each CDR3.

j_gene: TRBJ2-7
v_gene: TRBV7-6
CDR3aa: CASSLMAGDPNYEQYF

j_gene: TRBJ2-6
v_gene: TRBV6-5
CDR3aa: CASSYSRKTANVLTF

j_gene: NA
v_gene: TRBV4-2
CDR3aa: CASSQDLTGGAYEQYF

j_gene: TRBJ1-1
v_gene: TRBV7-6
CDR3aa: CASSLYTGGGAEAFF

j_gene: TRBJ1-6
v_gene: TRBV7-9
CDR3aa: CASSEQRGISPLHF

j_gene: TRBJ1-4
v_gene: TRBV7-9
CDR3aa: CASSLPPQGEKEKLFF

j_gene: TRBJ2-7
v_gene: TRBV10-1
CDR3aa: CASSEAGMNEQYF

j_gene: TRBJ1-5
v_gene: TRBV19
CDR3aa: CASSIGTDFSNQPQHF

j_gene: TRBJ2-3
v_gene: TRBV5-6
CDR3aa: CASSLGLASTDTQYF

j_gene: TRBJ2-7
v_gene: TRBV7-2
CDR3aa: CASSPWGQKDEQYF

j_gene: TRBJ1-2
v_gene: TRBV18
CDR3aa: CASSRGSNYGYTF

j_gene: TRBJ2-1
v_gene: TRBV30
CDR3aa: CALSRGGNEQFF

j_gene: TRBJ1-4
v_gene: TRBV5-1
CDR3aa: CASRSSAGDNEKLFF

j_gene: TRBJ2-7
v_gene: TRBV7-9
CDR3aa: CASSLDGGGPYEQYF

j_gene: TRBJ2-1
v_gene: TRBV11-3
CDR3aa: CASSLDAGLGVNEQFF

j_gene: TRBJ2-1
v_gene: TRBV11-2
CDR3aa: CASEGTGTYNEQFF

j_gene: TRBJ2-2
v_gene: TRBV2
CDR3aa: CASRGERVTRELFF

j_gene: TRBJ1-1
v_gene: TRBV2
CDR3aa: CASQKDRSFTEAFF

j_gene: TRBJ2-7
v_gene: TRBV2
CDR3aa: CASSGQHYEQYF

j_gene: TRBJ2-7
v_gene: TRBV28
CDR3aa: CASSSGQGFLEQYF

j_gene: TRBJ1-6
v_gene: TRBV2
CDR3aa: CASKRDRNDSPLHF

j_gene: TRBJ2-7
v_gene: TRBV7-6
CDR3aa: CASSLESEGYYEQYF

j_gene: TRBJ2-1
v_gene: TRBV7-3
CDR3aa: CASSLSAGGPENEQFF

j_gene: TRBJ1-5
v_gene: TRBV2
CDR3aa: CASSEGTPHNQPQHF

j_gene: TRBJ1-5
v_gene: TRBV7-9
CDR3aa: CASSYGQGRVGNQPQHF

j_gene: TRBJ2-3
v_gene: TRBV9
CDR3aa: CASSVRDGSVDTQYF

j_gene: TRBJ1-2
v_gene: TRBV25-1
CDR3aa: CASSDGGVRNTF

j_gene: TRBJ2-2
v_gene: TRBV6-1
CDR3aa: CASSETIRETGELFF

j_gene: TRBJ2-2
v_gene: TRBV18
CDR3aa: CASSLETGNTGELFF

j_gene: TRBJ1-4
v_gene: TRBV21-1
CDR3aa: CASSNNATNEKLFF

j_gene: TRBJ2-7
v_gene: TRBV6-1
CDR3aa: CASSDAGLAGTYEQYF

j_gene: TRBJ2-2
v_gene: TRBV7-2
CDR3aa: CASNPGQSGELFF

j_gene: TRBJ2-7
v_gene: TRBV28
CDR3aa: CASLSRTGAVEQYF

j_gene: TRBJ1-2
v_gene: TRBV30
CDR3aa: CAWGPTGITGYTF

j_gene: TRBJ2-3
v_gene: TRBV27
CDR3aa: CASSLSGLAGGPSSTDTQYF

j_gene: TRBJ1-5
v_gene: TRBV18
CDR3aa: CASSPRQDGQPQHF

j_gene: TRBJ1-1
v_gene: TRBV10-3
CDR3aa: CAISRTGGEAFF

j_gene: TRBJ2-1
v_gene: TRBV7-3
CDR3aa: CASSGTGTSGNNEQFF

j_gene: TRBJ1-6
v_gene: TRBV10-2
CDR3aa: CASSDRDYNSPLHF

j_gene: TRBJ1-1
v_gene: TRBV5-5
CDR3aa: CASSFGTWTANTEAFF

j_gene: TRBJ2-7
v_gene: TRBV6-1
CDR3aa: CASSGTDRLHDF

j_gene: TRBJ2-7
v_gene: TRBV18
CDR3aa: CASSPTGQANGEQYF

j_gene: TRBJ2-2
v_gene: TRBV28
CDR3aa: CASSLGLAGTGELFF

j_gene: TRBJ2-3
v_gene: TRBV6-6
CDR3aa: CASGGDRETDTQYF

j_gene: TRBJ2-2
v_gene: TRBV7-3
CDR3aa: CASSLKAGFKSNTGELFF

j_gene: TRBJ2-2
v_gene: TRBV7-3
CDR3aa: CASSPNGGANTGELFF

j_gene: TRBJ1-5
v_gene: TRBV2
CDR3aa: CASSELGFGQGQPQHF

j_gene: TRBJ1-3
v_gene: TRBV7-2
CDR3aa: CASSSEGNTIYF

j_gene: TRBJ2-7
v_gene: TRBV28
CDR3aa: CASIQGYEQYF

j_gene: TRBJ2-1
v_gene: TRBV11-2
CDR3aa: CASSPPLVSGVQFF

j_gene: TRBJ2-7
v_gene: TRBV5-4
CDR3aa: CASSYAGTRGDEQYF

j_gene: TRBJ2-5
v_gene: TRBV9
CDR3aa: CASSVASVHGETQYF

j_gene: TRBJ2-2
v_gene: TRBV7-3
CDR3aa: CASTLQGGRTGELFF

j_gene: TRBJ2-2
v_gene: TRBV6-5
CDR3aa: CASSYGTANTGELFF

j_gene: TRBJ1-6
v_gene: TRBV19
CDR3aa: CATSERVNSPLHF